The T cell receptor beta chain described here comes from a study of T cells in tuberculosis. Study-wide findings and caveats: Active tuberculosis patients had shorter CDR3-alpha; the beta difference was nonsignificant.

The CDR3 length is 16 residues. Trimming took off 3 bases at V and 2 bases at J, with 16 bases between the two ends. CDR1 is MNHNS, CDR2 SASEGT, per germline. About this clone itself: Its specificity is not known.

Profiling relied on immunoSEQ multiplex PCR, and the TCRdb table lists in-frame clones only, not all of them. The sample includes about 24,000 clones, roughly 96% of them seen just once. The clonotype was recovered from a donor between 10 and 35 years old with latent tuberculosis or without tuberculosis infection. Material for sequencing was PBMCs. The chain is built from TRBV6-1 and TRBJ1-2; no reliable D call. The CDR3 region is CASSDWLRDLNYGYTF. CDR3 nucleotide sequence: TGTGCCAGCAGTGACTGGTTACGGGATCTCAACTATGGCTACACCTTC.